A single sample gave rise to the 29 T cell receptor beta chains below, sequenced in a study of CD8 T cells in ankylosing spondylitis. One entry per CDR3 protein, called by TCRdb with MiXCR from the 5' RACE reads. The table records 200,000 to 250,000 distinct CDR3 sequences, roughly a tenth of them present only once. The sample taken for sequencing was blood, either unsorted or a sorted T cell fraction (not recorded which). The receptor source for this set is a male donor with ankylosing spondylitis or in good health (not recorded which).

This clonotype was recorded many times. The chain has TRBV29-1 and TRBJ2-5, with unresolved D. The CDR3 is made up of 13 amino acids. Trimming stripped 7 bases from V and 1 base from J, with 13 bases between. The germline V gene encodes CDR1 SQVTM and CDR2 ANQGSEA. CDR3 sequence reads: CSAGEPPQETQYF. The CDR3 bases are TGCAGCGCGGGCGAACCGCCCCAAGAGACCCAGTACTTC.

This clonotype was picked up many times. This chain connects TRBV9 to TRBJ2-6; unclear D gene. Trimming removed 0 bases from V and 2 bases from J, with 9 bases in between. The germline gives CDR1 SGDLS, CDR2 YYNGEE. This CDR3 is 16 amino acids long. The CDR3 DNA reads TGTGCCAGCAGCGTAGTTTTGAATCCTGGGGCCAACGTCCTGACTTTC. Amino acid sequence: CASSVVLNPGANVLTF.

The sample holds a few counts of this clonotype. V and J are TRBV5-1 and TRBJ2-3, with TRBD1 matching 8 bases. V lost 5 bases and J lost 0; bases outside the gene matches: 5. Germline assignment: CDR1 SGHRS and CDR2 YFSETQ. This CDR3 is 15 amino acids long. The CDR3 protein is CASRFQGASTDTQYF. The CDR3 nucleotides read TGCGCCAGCAGATTCCAGGGGGCTAGCACAGATACGCAGTATTTT.

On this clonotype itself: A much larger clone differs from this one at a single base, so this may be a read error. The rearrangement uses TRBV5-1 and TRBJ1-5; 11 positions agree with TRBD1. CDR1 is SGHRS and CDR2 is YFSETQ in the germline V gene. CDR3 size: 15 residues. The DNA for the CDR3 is TGCACCAGCAGCCCAGGACAGGGGGCCGGACAGCCCCAGCATTTT. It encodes CTSSPGQGAGQPQHF.

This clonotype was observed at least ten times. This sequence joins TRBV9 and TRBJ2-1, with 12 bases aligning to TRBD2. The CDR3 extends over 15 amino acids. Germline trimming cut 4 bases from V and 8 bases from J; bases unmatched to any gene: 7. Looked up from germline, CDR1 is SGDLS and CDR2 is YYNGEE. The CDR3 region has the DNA TGTGCCAGCAGCTTCTTGACTAGCGGGGGCGATGAGCAGTTCTTC. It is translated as CASSFLTSGGDEQFF. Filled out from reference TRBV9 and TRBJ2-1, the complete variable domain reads DSGVTQTPKHLITATGQRVTLRCSPRSGDLSVYWYQQSLDQGLQFLIQYYNGEERAKGNILERFSAQQFPDLHSELNLSSLELGDSALYFCASSFLTSGGDEQFFGPGTRLTVL.

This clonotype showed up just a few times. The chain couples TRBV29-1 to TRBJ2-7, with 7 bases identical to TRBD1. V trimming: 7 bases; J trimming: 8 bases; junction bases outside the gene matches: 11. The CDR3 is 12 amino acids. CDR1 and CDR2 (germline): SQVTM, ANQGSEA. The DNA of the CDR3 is TGCAGCGCCGGGACAGAGGTACGACAGCAGTACTTC. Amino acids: CSAGTEVRQQYF.

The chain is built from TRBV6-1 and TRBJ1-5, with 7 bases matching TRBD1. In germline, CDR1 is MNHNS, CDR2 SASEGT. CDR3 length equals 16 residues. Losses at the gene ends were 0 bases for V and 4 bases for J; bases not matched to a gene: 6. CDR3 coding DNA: TGTGCCAGCAGTGAAGCTCGGGACAGATCAAATCAGCCCCAGCATTTT. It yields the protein CASSEARDRSNQPQHF.

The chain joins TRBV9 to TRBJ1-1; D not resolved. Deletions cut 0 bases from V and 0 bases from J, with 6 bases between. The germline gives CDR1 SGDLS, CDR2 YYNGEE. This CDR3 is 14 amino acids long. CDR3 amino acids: CASSVGAVNTEAFF. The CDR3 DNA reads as TGTGCCAGCAGCGTAGGTGCAGTGAACACTGAAGCTTTCTTT.

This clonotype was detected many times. The CDR3 DNA is TGCGCCAGCAGCCCAGGACAGGGGGTTGTCGCCGGGGAGCTGTTTTTT. Translation gives CASSPGQGVVAGELFF. The V and J genes are TRBV5-1 and TRBJ2-2; 10 nucleotides align to TRBD1. Losses at the gene ends were 4 bases for V and 6 bases for J; bases not matched to a gene: 9. The CDR3 runs to 16 residues. CDR1 is SGHRS, CDR2 YFSETQ, per germline.

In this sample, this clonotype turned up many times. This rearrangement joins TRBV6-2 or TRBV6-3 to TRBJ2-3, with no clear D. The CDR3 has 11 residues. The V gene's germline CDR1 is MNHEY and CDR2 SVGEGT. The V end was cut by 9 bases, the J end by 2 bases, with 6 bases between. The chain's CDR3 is CASAFTDTQYF. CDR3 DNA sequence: TGTGCCAGTGCCTTCACAGATACGCAGTATTTT.

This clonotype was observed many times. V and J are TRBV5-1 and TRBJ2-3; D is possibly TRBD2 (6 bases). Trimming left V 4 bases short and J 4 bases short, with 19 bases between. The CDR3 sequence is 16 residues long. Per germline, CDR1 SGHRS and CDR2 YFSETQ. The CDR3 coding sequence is TGCGCCAGCAGCGCCGACGCCGGGCCGGGGGCAGATACGCAGTATTTT. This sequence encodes CASSADAGPGADTQYF.

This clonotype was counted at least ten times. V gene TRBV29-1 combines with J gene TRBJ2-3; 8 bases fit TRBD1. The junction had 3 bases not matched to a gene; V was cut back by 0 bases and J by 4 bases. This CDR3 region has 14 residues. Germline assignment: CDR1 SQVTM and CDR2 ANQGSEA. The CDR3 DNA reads TGCAGCGTTGAAGAGGCAGGGGGCGCAGATACGCAGTATTTT. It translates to CSVEEAGGADTQYF.

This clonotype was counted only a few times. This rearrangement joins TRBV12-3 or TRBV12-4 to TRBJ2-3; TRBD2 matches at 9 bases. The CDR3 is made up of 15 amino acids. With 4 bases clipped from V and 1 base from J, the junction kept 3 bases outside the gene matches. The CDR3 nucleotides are TGTGCCAGCAGTTCGATAGCGGGGGGCACAGATACGCAGTATTTT. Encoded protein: CASSSIAGGTDTQYF.

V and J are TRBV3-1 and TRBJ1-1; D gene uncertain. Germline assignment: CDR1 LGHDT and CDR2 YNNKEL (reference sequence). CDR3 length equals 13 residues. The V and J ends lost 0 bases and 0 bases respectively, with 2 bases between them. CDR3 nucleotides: TGTGCCAGCAGCCAAGATCTGAACACTGAAGCTTTCTTT. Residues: CASSQDLNTEAFF. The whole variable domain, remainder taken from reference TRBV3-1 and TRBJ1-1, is DTAVSQTPKYLVTQMGNDKSIKCEQNLGHDTMYWYKQDSKKFLKIMFSYNNKELIINETVPNRFSPKSPDKAHLNLHINSLELGDSAVYFCASSQDLNTEAFFGQGTRLTVV.

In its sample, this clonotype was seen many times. The CDR3: CASSLASGQETQYF. DNA for the CDR3: TGTGCCAGCAGCTTAGCTAGCGGGCAAGAGACCCAGTACTTC. The chain couples TRBV7-2 to TRBJ2-5, with 7 nucleotides matching TRBD2. This CDR3 is 14 amino acids long. Unmatched junction bases numbered 0, after V lost 0 bases and J lost 2 bases. CDR1 is SGHTA, CDR2 FQGNSA, per germline. The variable domain in full, completed from reference TRBV7-2 and TRBJ2-5, reads GAGVSQSPSNKVTEKGKDVELRCDPISGHTALYWYRQSLGQGLEFLIYFQGNSAPDKSGLPSDRFSAERTGGSVSTLTIQRTQQEDSAVYLCASSLASGQETQYFGPGTRLLVL.

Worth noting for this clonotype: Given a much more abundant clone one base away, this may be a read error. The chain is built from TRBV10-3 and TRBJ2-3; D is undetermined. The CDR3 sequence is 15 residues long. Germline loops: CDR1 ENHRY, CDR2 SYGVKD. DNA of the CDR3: TGTGCCTTCAGTGGAGTTAGTATAAGCACAGATACGCAGTATTTT. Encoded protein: CAFSGVSISTDTQYF.

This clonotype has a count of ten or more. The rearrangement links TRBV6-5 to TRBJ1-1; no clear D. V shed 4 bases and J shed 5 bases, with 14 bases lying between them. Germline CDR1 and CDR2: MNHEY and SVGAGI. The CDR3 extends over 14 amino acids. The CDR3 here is CASSFTQGRTEAFF. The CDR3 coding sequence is TGTGCCAGCAGTTTTACTCAAGGGAGGACTGAAGCTTTCTTT.

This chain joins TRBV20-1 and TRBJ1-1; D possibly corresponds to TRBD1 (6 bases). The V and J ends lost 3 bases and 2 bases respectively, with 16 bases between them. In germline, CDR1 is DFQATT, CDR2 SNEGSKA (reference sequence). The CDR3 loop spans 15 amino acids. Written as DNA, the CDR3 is TGCAGTGCTAGGCGGGGGGCCCCTCTAAACACTGAAGCTTTCTTT. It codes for CSARRGAPLNTEAFF.

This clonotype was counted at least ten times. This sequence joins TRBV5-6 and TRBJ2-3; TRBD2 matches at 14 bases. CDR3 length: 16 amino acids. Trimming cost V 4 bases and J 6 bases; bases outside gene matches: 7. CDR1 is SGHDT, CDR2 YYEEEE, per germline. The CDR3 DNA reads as TGTGCCAGCAGCGTCTGGACTAGCGGGGGGCAGGATACGCAGTATTTT. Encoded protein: CASSVWTSGGQDTQYF.

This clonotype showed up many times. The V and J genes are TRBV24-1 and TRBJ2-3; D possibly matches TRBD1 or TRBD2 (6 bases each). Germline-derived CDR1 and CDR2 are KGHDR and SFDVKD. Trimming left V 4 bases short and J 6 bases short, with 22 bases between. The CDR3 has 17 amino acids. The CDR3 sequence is CATSDPRSVGGLDTQYF. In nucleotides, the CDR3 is TGTGCCACCAGTGACCCCCGCTCAGTGGGGGGCCTGGATACGCAGTATTTT.

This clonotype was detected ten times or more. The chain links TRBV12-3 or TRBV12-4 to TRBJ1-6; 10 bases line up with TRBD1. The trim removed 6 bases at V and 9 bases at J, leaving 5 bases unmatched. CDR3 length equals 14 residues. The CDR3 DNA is TGTGCCAGCAGCTTCCGGGACAGGGGTTCACCCCTCCACTTT. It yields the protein CASSFRDRGSPLHF.

The CDR3 bases are TGCGCCAGCAGCTTGGATGGGGGAGCGAACTATGGCTACACCTTC. This codes for CASSLDGGANYGYTF. V gene TRBV5-1 combines with J gene TRBJ1-2, with D possibly TRBD1 on 5 matching bases. Trimming took off 0 bases at V and 2 bases at J, with 11 bases between the two ends. Germline-derived CDR1 and CDR2 are SGHRS and YFSETQ. This CDR3 contains 15 residues.

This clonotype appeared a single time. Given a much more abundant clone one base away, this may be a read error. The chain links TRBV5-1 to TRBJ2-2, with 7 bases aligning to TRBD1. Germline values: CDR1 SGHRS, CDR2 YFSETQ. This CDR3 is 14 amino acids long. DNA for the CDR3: TGCGCCAGCAGCGGGGACAGCCTCTCCGGGGAGCTGTCTTTT. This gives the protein CASSGDSLSGELSF.

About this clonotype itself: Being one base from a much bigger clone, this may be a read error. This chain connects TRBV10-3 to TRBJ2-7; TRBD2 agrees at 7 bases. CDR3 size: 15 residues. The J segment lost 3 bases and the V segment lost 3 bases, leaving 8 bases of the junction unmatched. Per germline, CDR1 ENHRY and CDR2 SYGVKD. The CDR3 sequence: CAISDLLAFFYEQYF. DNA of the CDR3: TGTGCCATCAGTGATCTACTAGCGTTTTTCTACGAGCAGTACTTC.

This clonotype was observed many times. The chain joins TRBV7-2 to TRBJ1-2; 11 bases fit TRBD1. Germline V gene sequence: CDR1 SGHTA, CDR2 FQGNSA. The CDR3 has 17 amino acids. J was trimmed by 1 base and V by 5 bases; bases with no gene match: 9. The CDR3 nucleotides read TGTGCCAGCAGCCTCATAGGCGGGACAGGGGGTAACTATGGCTACACCTTC. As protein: CASSLIGGTGGNYGYTF.

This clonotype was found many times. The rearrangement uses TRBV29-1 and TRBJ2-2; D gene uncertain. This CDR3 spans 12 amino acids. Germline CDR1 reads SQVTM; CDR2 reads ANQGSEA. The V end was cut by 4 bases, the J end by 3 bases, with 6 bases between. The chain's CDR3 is CSVVTDTGELFF. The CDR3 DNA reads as TGCAGCGTTGTGACGGACACCGGGGAGCTGTTTTTT.

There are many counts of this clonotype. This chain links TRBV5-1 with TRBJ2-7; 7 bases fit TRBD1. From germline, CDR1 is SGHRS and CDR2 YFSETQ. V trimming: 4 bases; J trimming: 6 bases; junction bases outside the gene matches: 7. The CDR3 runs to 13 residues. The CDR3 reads CASSERDSTEQYF. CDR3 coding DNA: TGCGCCAGCAGCGAAAGGGACAGCACCGAGCAGTACTTC.

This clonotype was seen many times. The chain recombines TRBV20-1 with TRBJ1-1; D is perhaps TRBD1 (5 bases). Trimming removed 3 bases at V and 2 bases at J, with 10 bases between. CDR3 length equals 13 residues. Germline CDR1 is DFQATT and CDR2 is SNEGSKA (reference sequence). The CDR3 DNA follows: TGCAGTGCTAGCCGAGACAGAAACACTGAAGCTTTCTTT. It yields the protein CSASRDRNTEAFF.

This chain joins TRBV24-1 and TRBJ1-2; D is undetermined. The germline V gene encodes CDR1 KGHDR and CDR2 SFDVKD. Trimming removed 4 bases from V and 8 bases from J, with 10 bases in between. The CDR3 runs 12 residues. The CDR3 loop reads CATSEALDGYTF. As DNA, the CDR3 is TGTGCCACCAGTGAGGCGCTCGACGGCTACACCTTC.